This T cell receptor (beta chain) is drawn from a study of T-cell memory formation after mild COVID-19. TCRdb called the 5' RACE reads again in MiXCR, with one record for every CDR3 protein. The profile covers 350,000 to 550,000 distinct CDR3 sequences, with about 20% appearing a single time and roughly 21% taken by the ten largest. The origin of this receptor is a man younger than 35 who had mild COVID-19 (a few samples of this study predate the infection). Cell type and time point are not known. Sequencing was done on a sample of PBMCs or a T cell subset sorted from them (not recorded which).

CDR3 amino acids: CASSRQGDQPQHF. The CDR3 coding sequence is TGTGCCAGCAGCCGACAGGGGGACCAGCCCCAGCATTTT. This chain joins TRBV7-9 and TRBJ1-5, with 9 nucleotides matching TRBD1. The length of the CDR3 is 13 residues. CDR1 is SEHNR, CDR2 FQNEAQ, per germline (reference sequence). With 5 bases clipped from V and 7 bases from J, the junction kept 3 bases outside the gene matches.